This T cell receptor (beta chain) was obtained from a study of blood T cell repertoires in COVID-19. Study-level background: Researchers got acute and convalescent COVID-19 samples from the United States, Italy and Spain. Sample material is recorded as cDNA or gDNA derived from T cells, B-cell-depleted T cells, or PBMCs.

The protocol was immunoSEQ multiplex PCR, while the TCRdb copy is restricted to in-frame clones and leaves out a portion. The sample carries about 360,000 clones, approximately 88% recorded once. The ends lost 6 bases at V and 6 bases at J; junction bases unmatched: 5. This CDR3 is 13 amino acids long. The clonotype originates from a woman in her thirties or forties with acute COVID-19. The sample comprised PBMCs or T cells enriched from blood (not recorded which). The chain recombines TRBV12-3 or TRBV12-4 with TRBJ2-1; 7 nucleotides align to TRBD1. The CDR3 coding sequence is TGTGCCAGCAGCCCCAAGGGGGCCAATGAGCAGTTCTTC. Translated: CASSPKGANEQFF.